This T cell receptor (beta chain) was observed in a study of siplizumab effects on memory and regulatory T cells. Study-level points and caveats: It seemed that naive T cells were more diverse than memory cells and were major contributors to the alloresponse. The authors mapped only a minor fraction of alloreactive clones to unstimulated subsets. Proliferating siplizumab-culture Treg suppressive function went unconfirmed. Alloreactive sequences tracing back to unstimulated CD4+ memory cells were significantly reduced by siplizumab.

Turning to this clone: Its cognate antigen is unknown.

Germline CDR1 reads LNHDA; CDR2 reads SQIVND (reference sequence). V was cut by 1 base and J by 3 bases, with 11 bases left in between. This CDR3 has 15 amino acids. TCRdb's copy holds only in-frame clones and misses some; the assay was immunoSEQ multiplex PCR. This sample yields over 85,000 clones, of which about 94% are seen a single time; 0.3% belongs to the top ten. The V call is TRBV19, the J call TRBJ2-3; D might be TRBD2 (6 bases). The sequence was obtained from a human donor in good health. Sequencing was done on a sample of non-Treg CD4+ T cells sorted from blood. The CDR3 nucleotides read TGTGCCAGTAGTATAGGCGGGGTTGGGACAGATACGCAGTATTTT. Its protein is CASSIGGVGTDTQYF.